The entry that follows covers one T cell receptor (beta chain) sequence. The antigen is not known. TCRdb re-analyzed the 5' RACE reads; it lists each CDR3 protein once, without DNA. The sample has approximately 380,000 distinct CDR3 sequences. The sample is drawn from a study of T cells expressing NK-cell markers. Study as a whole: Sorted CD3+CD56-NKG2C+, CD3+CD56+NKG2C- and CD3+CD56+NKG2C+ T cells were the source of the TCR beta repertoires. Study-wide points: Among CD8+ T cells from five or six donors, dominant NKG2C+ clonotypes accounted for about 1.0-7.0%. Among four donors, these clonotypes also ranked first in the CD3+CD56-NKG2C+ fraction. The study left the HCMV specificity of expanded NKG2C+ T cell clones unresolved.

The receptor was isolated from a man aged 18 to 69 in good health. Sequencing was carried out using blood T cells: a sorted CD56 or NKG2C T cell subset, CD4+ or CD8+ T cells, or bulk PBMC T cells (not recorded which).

CDR3 protein: CASSRGQGRNEQYF. The rearrangement links TRBV6-1 to TRBJ2-7; TCRdb's assignment of TRBD1 cannot be checked, as there is no DNA. The germline CDR1 and CDR2 sequences are MNHNS and SASEGT. The CDR3 has 14 residues.